The entry below gives a single T cell receptor beta chain sequence along with its context. The antigen is unknown. The length of the CDR3 is 15 residues. CDR1 is LGHNT, CDR2 FRNRAP, per germline. V was clipped by 2 bases and J by 8 bases, with 18 bases between them. This sample was taken from a study of vaccination and CD4 T cells after COVID-19. Study in general: Stimulation of cells relied on overlapping spike peptides derived from SARS-CoV-2, HCoV-NL63, HCoV-OC43 and HCoV-229E.

With the Oncomine TCR Beta short-read assay, DNA from cultured CD4+ T cells was sequenced. Via MiXCR, TCRdb re-called the PCR reads, giving one row per CDR3 protein. The sample yields under 8,500 distinct CDR3 sequences, over 45% seen once. The treatment here: approximately nine-day PBMC culture with coronavirus spike peptide pools or control peptides (ViraFEST assay). It was before the COVID-19 pandemic (2011-2018) that the unexposed donor's CD4+ T cells were collected. TCRs were sequenced by ViraFEST after antigen-specific T cells had been expanded with peptide pools. Both SARS-CoV-2 S/N and four cold-coronavirus spikes were used, cells permitting, to probe CD4+ T cells of unexposed donors.

The sequence derives from a human donor in good health. The chain employs TRBV12-5 and TRBJ1-2; D not resolved. The sequencing input was CD4+ T cells from blood, cultured in vitro. The CDR3 DNA is TGTGCTAGTGGTTTGCCAAGTGGAGTGTGGCGGGGCTACACCTTC. As protein: CASGLPSGVWRGYTF.